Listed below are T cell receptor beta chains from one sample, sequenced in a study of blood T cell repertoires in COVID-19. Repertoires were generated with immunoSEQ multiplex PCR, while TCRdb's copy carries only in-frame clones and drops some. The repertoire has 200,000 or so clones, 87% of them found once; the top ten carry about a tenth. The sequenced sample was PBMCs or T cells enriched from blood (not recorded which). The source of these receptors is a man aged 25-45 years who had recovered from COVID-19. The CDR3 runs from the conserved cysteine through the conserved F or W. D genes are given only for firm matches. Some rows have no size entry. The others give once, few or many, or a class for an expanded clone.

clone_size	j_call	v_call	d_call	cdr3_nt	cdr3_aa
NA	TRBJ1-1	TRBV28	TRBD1	TGTGCCAGCAGTTCGGCCGGGACAGGGAATACTGAAGCTTTCTTT	CASSSAGTGNTEAFF
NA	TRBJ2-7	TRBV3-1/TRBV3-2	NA	TGTGCCAGCAGCCAACCCGGGACTCTCTACGAGCAGTACTTC	CASSQPGTLYEQYF
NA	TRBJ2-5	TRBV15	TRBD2	TGTGCCACCAGCAGAGATCGGGGACTAGCGGGAGTAAAGGGGCGGCAAGGGACCCAGTACTTC	CATSRDRGLAGVKGRQGTQYF
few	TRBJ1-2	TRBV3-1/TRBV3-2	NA	TGTGCCAGCAGCCAAGCGACAAGCGGGGGCTACACCTTC	CASSQATSGGYTF
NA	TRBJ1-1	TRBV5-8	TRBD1	TGTGCCAGCAGCTTCTCCGGGACAGGGAAGGATGAAGCTTTCTTT	CASSFSGTGKDEAFF
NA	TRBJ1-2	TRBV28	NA	TGTGCCAGCAGCCGGGGAACTCCTTGGGATGGCTACACCTTC	CASSRGTPWDGYTF
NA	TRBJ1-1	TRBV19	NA	TGTGCCAGTAGTATATGGGGGAGGACTGAAGCTTTCTTT	CASSIWGRTEAFF
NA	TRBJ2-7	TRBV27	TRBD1	TGTGCCAGCAGTTTATTCGGCAGGGGGCCATCCCCCTACGAGCAGTACTTC	CASSLFGRGPSPYEQYF
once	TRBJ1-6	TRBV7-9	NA	TGTGCCAGCAGCTTAGGAGGCGCAGGACAAAATTCACCCCTCCACTTT	CASSLGGAGQNSPLHF
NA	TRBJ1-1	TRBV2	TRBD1	TGTGCCAGCCGGGACAGGGCCGCTGAAGCTTTCTTT	CASRDRAAEAFF
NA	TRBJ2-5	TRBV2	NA	TGTGCCACCACGGGAGCCGGATCCGGGGAAGAGACCCAGTACTTC	CATTGAGSGEETQYF
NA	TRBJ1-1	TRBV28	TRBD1	TGTGCCAGCAGTTTCGGACAGGGGGCAGTGGGAGACACTGAAGCTTTCTTT	CASSFGQGAVGDTEAFF
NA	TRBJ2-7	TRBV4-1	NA	TGCGCCAGCAGCACCCCCTCCTCCGGGACAGGGGGAACTAGCGGGAGGTTTGGCGAGCAGTACTTC	CASSTPSSGTGGTSGRFGEQYF
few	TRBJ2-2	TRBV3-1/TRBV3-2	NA	TGTGCCAGCAGCCAAGTGGCACCGCGGGCCGGGGAGCTGTTTTTT	CASSQVAPRAGELFF
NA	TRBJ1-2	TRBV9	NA	TGTGCCAGCAGCGACGTCAGGGTAGACTATGGCTACACCTTC	CASSDVRVDYGYTF